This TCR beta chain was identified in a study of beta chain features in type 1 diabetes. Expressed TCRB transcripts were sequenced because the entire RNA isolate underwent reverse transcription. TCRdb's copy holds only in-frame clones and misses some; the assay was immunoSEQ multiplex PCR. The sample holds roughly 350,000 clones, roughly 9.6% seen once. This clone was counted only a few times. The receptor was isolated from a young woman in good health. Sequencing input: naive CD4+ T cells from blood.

The CDR3 here is CAWTSGTESYNEQFF. Written as DNA, the CDR3 is TGTGCCTGGACCTCCGGGACAGAGTCCTACAATGAGCAGTTCTTC. V usage is TRBV30 and J usage is TRBJ2-1, with 7 bases fitting TRBD1. Per the germline V gene, CDR1 is GTSNPN and CDR2 is SVGIG (reference sequence). V was pared by 4 bases and J by 1 base, with 7 bases of the junction left unmatched. The CDR3 is 15 amino acids.